The next 14 T cell receptor beta chains were all read from a single sample in a study of T cell clones after liver transplantation. The protocol was immunoSEQ multiplex PCR, while the TCRdb copy is restricted to in-frame clones and leaves out a portion. The top ten clones hold more than 9% of a sample with 50,000 or so clones, roughly 70% of them seen once. The specimen was CD4+ T cells from blood, collected approximately 54 months after liver transplant. The origin of the receptors is a human patient who received a liver transplant. Some T cells may be supplied by the graft donor.

The rearrangement uses TRBV6-1 and TRBJ1-4, with TRBD1 as a possible D gene (5 bases). The CDR3 totals 15 residues. Germline V gene lookup returns CDR1 MNHNS and CDR2 SASEGT. The V gene lost 0 bases and the J gene lost 6 bases, with 11 bases spanning the gap. CDR3 sequence reads: CASSEANRGHEKLFF. The CDR3 bases are TGTGCCAGCAGTGAAGCGAACCGGGGCCATGAAAAACTGTTTTTT.

This clone was detected only a few times. The V gene is TRBV2, the J gene TRBJ1-2, with TRBD1 matching over 7 bases. CDR1 is SNHLY, CDR2 FYNNEI, per germline. V lost 5 bases and J lost 8; bases outside the gene matches: 14. The CDR3 is 15 amino acids. The CDR3 sequence: CASSFTDRASGGYTF. The CDR3 DNA follows: TGTGCCAGCAGTTTTACAGACAGGGCCTCAGGCGGCTACACCTTC.

V is TRBV2 and J is TRBJ2-2; D not resolved. V shed 7 bases and J shed 0 bases, with 12 bases lying between them. This CDR3 spans 15 amino acids. Germline CDR1 reads SNHLY; CDR2 reads FYNNEI. The CDR3 here is CASNQVTSNTGELFF. The DNA for the CDR3 is TGTGCCAGCAATCAAGTGACATCGAACACCGGGGAGCTGTTTTTT.

V and J are TRBV2 and TRBJ1-1; 7 nucleotides match TRBD1. The CDR3 spans 16 residues. Germline V lookup: CDR1 SNHLY, CDR2 FYNNEI. With 2 bases clipped from V and 0 bases from J, the junction kept 6 bases outside the gene matches. The CDR3 spells CASSESTGDLNTEAFF. Here the CDR3 DNA reads TGTGCCAGCAGTGAATCCACAGGGGACCTGAACACTGAAGCTTTCTTT.

This chain uses TRBV4-1 with TRBJ1-1; D not resolved. The CDR3 spans 14 residues. The V gene's germline CDR1 is MGHRA and CDR2 YSYEKL. The ends were cut back, 1 base at V and 9 bases at J, with 15 bases in the middle. The CDR3 DNA follows: TGCGCCAGCAGCCAAGGAATAAGGGAAGAGAAAGCTTTCTTT. It translates to CASSQGIREEKAFF.

CDR3 amino acids: CASSSGDTYNSPLHF. CDR3 nucleotide sequence: TGCGCCAGCAGTTCAGGGGACACCTATAATTCACCCCTCCACTTT. The chain couples TRBV10-2 to TRBJ1-6; tentatively, D is TRBD1 (6 bases). Trimming removed 5 bases at V and 2 bases at J, with 10 bases between. Germline-derived CDR1 and CDR2 are WSHSY and SAAADI. The CDR3 extends over 15 amino acids.

V is TRBV15 and J is TRBJ1-5; D gene unclear. In germline, CDR1 is LNHNV, CDR2 YYDKDF (reference sequence). There are 14 residues in the CDR3. V lost 1 base and J lost 7, with 11 bases in between. This CDR3 is CATSRVGNYQPQHF. CDR3 bases: TGTGCCACCAGCAGAGTGGGAAATTACCAGCCCCAGCATTTT.

The rearrangement links TRBV11-2 to TRBJ1-1; no definite D call. Trimming cost V 5 bases and J 7 bases, with 17 bases left between them. Germline V gives CDR1 SGHAT, CDR2 FQNNGV. CDR3 length: 14 residues. The CDR3 sequence is CASSPLGGRNEAFF. For the CDR3, the DNA is TGTGCCAGCAGCCCCCTGGGCGGGCGGAATGAAGCTTTCTTT.

The rearrangement uses TRBV6-1 and TRBJ1-4, with D perhaps TRBD1 (6 bases). The CDR3 has 15 residues. CDR1 and CDR2 from the germline V gene are MNHNS and SASEGT. Trimming took off 4 bases at V and 6 bases at J, with 15 bases between the two ends. The CDR3 here is CASSALGGRDEKLFF. CDR3 nucleotides: TGTGCCAGCAGTGCCCTGGGGGGGCGCGATGAAAAACTGTTTTTT.

This clone showed up just once. V is TRBV5-1 and J is TRBJ2-1, with 8 bases aligning to TRBD2. Germline V gene lookup returns CDR1 SGHRS and CDR2 YFSETQ. V was pared by 1 base and J by 2 bases, with 5 bases of the junction left unmatched. The CDR3 is 16 residues long. CDR3 loop: CASSLMGGGTYNEQFF. The CDR3 DNA sequence: TGCGCCAGCAGCTTGATGGGCGGGGGGACCTACAATGAGCAGTTCTTC.

The chain is built from TRBV7-2 and TRBJ2-3; D is unresolved. CDR1 is SGHTA and CDR2 is FQGNSA in the germline V gene. V gave up 5 bases and J gave up 1 base, with 25 bases separating them. This CDR3 spans 19 amino acids. The CDR3 nucleotides read TGTGCCAGCAGCCACCGTCGTCTTCTCCTCCCCACGGGCACAGATACGCAGTATTTT. Residues: CASSHRRLLLPTGTDTQYF.

The chain employs TRBV6-4 and TRBJ1-4; D gene ambiguous. Germline lookup yields CDR1 MRHNA and CDR2 SNTAGT. This CDR3 contains 13 residues. The V end lost 9 bases, the J end lost 7 bases, and 15 bases lay between the germline ends. The CDR3 coding sequence is TGTGCCAGGAGGGTCCCCCACCCTGAAAAACTGTTTTTT. It codes for CARRVPHPEKLFF.

Comment on this clone: The same CDR3 can be traced to other DNA sequences in this sample. The CDR3 reads CASSIRGDGEKLFF. The CDR3 DNA follows: TGTGCCAGTAGTATAAGAGGGGATGGGGAAAAACTGTTTTTT. This chain joins TRBV19 and TRBJ1-4; a weak D match, TRBD1 (5 bases). Germline CDR1 reads LNHDA; CDR2 reads SQIVND (reference sequence). The CDR3 is 14 residues long. V dropped 2 bases and J dropped 8 bases, with 12 bases sitting between them.

This chain connects TRBV10-1 to TRBJ2-7; the D gene is possibly TRBD1 (6 bases). Trimming removed 4 bases from V and 4 bases from J, with 11 bases in between. Germline CDR1 reads WNHNN; CDR2 reads SYGVQD (reference sequence). CDR3 length equals 13 residues. Here the CDR3 DNA reads TGCGCCAGCAGTGCCCAGGGGCCTTACGAGCAGTACTTC. Its protein is CASSAQGPYEQYF.